This entry is about one TCR beta chain. What it recognizes is unknown. Any history of autoimmune disease or systemic immunosuppression disqualified patients. Clones were sequenced by immunoSEQ multiplex PCR, and TCRdb holds only the in-frame ones, with some missing. The sample holds 60,000 to 80,000 clones, 65% to 90% seen once. This sample is part of a study of OX40 agonist ivuxolimab in advanced cancers. Study information: Enrollees could have had prior anti-PD-1, anti-PD-L1 or anti-CTLA-4 therapy, which roughly 40% had received. Overall study results and limits: People who partly responded at 0.1-3.0 mg/kg had some of the least clonal expansion seen.

CDR1 and CDR2 (germline): SGHRS, YFSETQ. There are 14 residues in the CDR3. V dropped 4 bases and J dropped 1 base, with 11 bases sitting between them. This chain uses TRBV5-1 with TRBJ1-2; tentatively, D is TRBD1 (5 bases). The clonotype comes from an adult with an advanced solid tumor such as melanoma, head and neck, liver or kidney cancer. The sequences come from CD4+ or CD8+ T cells sorted from blood, collected in a trial of the OX40 agonist ivuxolimab. CDR3: CASSTGLYNYGYTF. The CDR3 DNA follows: TGCGCCAGCAGCACGGGACTTTATAACTATGGCTACACCTTC.